The rows below give T cell receptor beta chains drawn from one sample of a study of OX40 agonist ivuxolimab in advanced cancers. Profiling relied on immunoSEQ multiplex PCR, and the TCRdb table lists in-frame clones only, not all of them. The sample lists 58,000 or so clones, 83% occurring once. This specimen consisted of CD4+ or CD8+ T cells sorted from blood, obtained in a trial of the OX40 agonist ivuxolimab. These receptors were obtained from an adult with an advanced solid tumor such as melanoma, head and neck, liver or kidney cancer. The CDR3 runs from the conserved cysteine through the conserved F or W. Fields, in order: clone size, J gene, V gene, D gene, CDR3 protein, CDR3 DNA. A D gene is named only where the DNA matches it firmly. Clone sizes are given selectively: once, few, many, or a class where the clone is expanded.

clone_size: NA
j_call: TRBJ2-7
v_call: TRBV11-2
d_call: NA
cdr3_aa: CASSSGTLGGYEQYF
cdr3_nt: TGTGCCAGCAGCTCGGGAACGCTAGGGGGGTACGAGCAGTACTTC

clone_size: NA
j_call: TRBJ1-6
v_call: TRBV27
d_call: NA
cdr3_aa: CASSLAEYNSPLHF
cdr3_nt: TGTGCCAGCAGTCTAGCCGAGTATAATTCACCCCTCCACTTT

clone_size: NA
j_call: TRBJ2-2
v_call: TRBV6-1
d_call: NA
cdr3_aa: CASEDVGNTGELFF
cdr3_nt: TGTGCCAGCGAGGACGTAGGAAACACCGGGGAGCTGTTTTTT

clone_size: NA
j_call: TRBJ2-3
v_call: TRBV6-1
d_call: NA
cdr3_aa: CASSASGLLITTQYF
cdr3_nt: TGTGCCAGCAGTGCGTCGGGACTTCTGATTACTACGCAGTATTTT

clone_size: NA
j_call: TRBJ2-2
v_call: TRBV10-3
d_call: NA
cdr3_aa: CAISESGLSGELFF
cdr3_nt: TGTGCCATCAGTGAGTCGGGACTTAGCGGGGAGCTGTTTTTT

clone_size: few
j_call: TRBJ1-5
v_call: TRBV7-2
d_call: NA
cdr3_aa: CASSSPGGGPQHF
cdr3_nt: TGTGCCAGCAGCTCCCCGGGAGGGGGGCCCCAGCATTTT

clone_size: NA
j_call: TRBJ1-2
v_call: TRBV9
d_call: NA
cdr3_aa: CASSVEVQGQYGYTF
cdr3_nt: TGTGCCAGCAGCGTAGAGGTACAGGGACAATATGGCTACACCTTC

clone_size: NA
j_call: TRBJ1-2
v_call: TRBV23-1
d_call: NA
cdr3_aa: CASSQGYQDRTYGYTF
cdr3_nt: TGCGCCAGCAGTCAAGGTTATCAGGACAGAACCTATGGCTACACCTTC

clone_size: NA
j_call: TRBJ1-2
v_call: TRBV6-5
d_call: TRBD1
cdr3_aa: CASSYAGPGGGGYTF
cdr3_nt: TGTGCCAGCAGTTACGCAGGCCCAGGGGGTGGCGGCTACACCTTC

clone_size: few
j_call: TRBJ2-2
v_call: TRBV6-1
d_call: NA
cdr3_aa: CASSEPRRTGELFF
cdr3_nt: TGTGCCAGCAGTGAGCCTAGGAGAACCGGGGAGCTGTTTTTT

clone_size: NA
j_call: TRBJ2-1
v_call: TRBV6-6
d_call: NA
cdr3_aa: CASSYSYGARSDEQFF
cdr3_nt: TGTGCCAGCAGTTACTCGTATGGGGCCCGATCCGATGAGCAGTTCTTC

clone_size: NA
j_call: TRBJ2-7
v_call: TRBV6-1
d_call: NA
cdr3_aa: CASMVFGPSYEQYF
cdr3_nt: TGTGCCAGCATGGTTTTCGGTCCCAGCTACGAGCAGTACTTC

clone_size: NA
j_call: TRBJ1-1
v_call: TRBV19
d_call: TRBD1
cdr3_aa: CASSLRDRGEAFF
cdr3_nt: TGTGCCAGTAGTCTCCGGGACAGGGGTGAAGCTTTCTTT

clone_size: NA
j_call: TRBJ1-1
v_call: TRBV2
d_call: NA
cdr3_aa: CASSEASRAVVF
cdr3_nt: TGTGCCAGCAGTGAAGCCTCCAGGGCCGTCGTCTTT

clone_size: NA
j_call: TRBJ1-2
v_call: TRBV29-1
d_call: NA
cdr3_aa: CSVGQGPDRNYGYTF
cdr3_nt: TGCAGCGTTGGTCAGGGCCCTGACAGAAACTATGGCTACACCTTC

clone_size: NA
j_call: TRBJ1-1
v_call: TRBV5-1
d_call: NA
cdr3_aa: CASSLTQGATEAFF
cdr3_nt: TGCGCCAGCAGCTTGACCCAGGGCGCTACTGAAGCTTTCTTT

clone_size: NA
j_call: TRBJ1-1
v_call: TRBV6-4
d_call: NA
cdr3_aa: CASRRQENTEAFF
cdr3_nt: TGTGCCAGCAGGAGACAGGAGAACACTGAAGCTTTCTTT

clone_size: NA
j_call: TRBJ2-7
v_call: TRBV10-3
d_call: NA
cdr3_aa: CAISGLRGPNYEQYF
cdr3_nt: TGTGCCATCAGTGGTTTGCGCGGCCCCAACTACGAGCAGTACTTC

clone_size: NA
j_call: TRBJ2-5
v_call: TRBV7-6
d_call: NA
cdr3_aa: CASSLDGVGQETQYF
cdr3_nt: TGTGCCAGCAGCTTAGACGGGGTGGGGCAAGAGACCCAGTACTTC

clone_size: NA
j_call: TRBJ2-7
v_call: TRBV2
d_call: NA
cdr3_aa: CASSETGATAYEQYF
cdr3_nt: TGTGCCAGCAGCGAGACTGGGGCCACGGCCTACGAGCAGTACTTC

clone_size: NA
j_call: TRBJ1-2
v_call: TRBV19
d_call: TRBD1
cdr3_aa: CATALRDRVGYTF
cdr3_nt: TGTGCCACTGCTCTCCGGGACAGGGTCGGCTACACCTTC

clone_size: once
j_call: TRBJ1-4
v_call: TRBV5-1
d_call: NA
cdr3_aa: CASSLSLRGHEKLFF
cdr3_nt: TGCGCCAGCAGCTTGAGTTTACGGGGTCATGAAAAACTGTTTTTT

clone_size: NA
j_call: TRBJ1-1
v_call: TRBV2
d_call: NA
cdr3_aa: CASSVGGSHTEAFF
cdr3_nt: TGTGCCAGCAGTGTTGGGGGGTCGCACACTGAAGCTTTCTTT

clone_size: NA
j_call: TRBJ2-1
v_call: TRBV5-1
d_call: TRBD2
cdr3_aa: CASSGTSGGYNEQFF
cdr3_nt: TGCGCCAGCAGCGGGACTAGCGGGGGCTACAATGAGCAGTTCTTC

clone_size: NA
j_call: TRBJ1-4
v_call: TRBV11-2
d_call: NA
cdr3_aa: CASRGVGLTNEKLFF
cdr3_nt: TGTGCCAGCAGGGGGGTGGGCCTGACTAATGAAAAACTGTTTTTT

clone_size: few
j_call: TRBJ2-1
v_call: TRBV5-6
d_call: NA
cdr3_aa: CASSLSLTLYNEQFF
cdr3_nt: TGTGCCAGCAGCTTGTCCCTTACCCTCTACAATGAGCAGTTCTTC

clone_size: NA
j_call: TRBJ2-7
v_call: TRBV5-1
d_call: TRBD1
cdr3_aa: CASSLGGTGSYEQYF
cdr3_nt: TGCGCCAGCAGCTTGGGCGGGACAGGGTCCTACGAGCAGTACTTC

clone_size: NA
j_call: TRBJ2-1
v_call: TRBV7-6
d_call: TRBD2
cdr3_aa: CASSLDPGTRQFF
cdr3_nt: TGTGCCAGCAGCTTAGACCCCGGGACTAGGCAGTTCTTC

clone_size: NA
j_call: TRBJ2-4
v_call: TRBV28
d_call: NA
cdr3_aa: CASSLSHPNIQYF
cdr3_nt: TGTGCCAGCAGTTTATCCCATCCAAACATTCAGTACTTC

clone_size: NA
j_call: TRBJ1-4
v_call: TRBV6-5
d_call: NA
cdr3_aa: CASRDEGEKLFF
cdr3_nt: TGTGCCAGCAGAGACGAAGGGGAAAAACTGTTTTTT

clone_size: NA
j_call: TRBJ1-6
v_call: TRBV27
d_call: TRBD1
cdr3_aa: CASSLRTGQGYNSPLHF
cdr3_nt: TGTGCCAGCAGTTTAAGGACAGGGCAAGGCTATAATTCACCCCTCCACTTT

clone_size: NA
j_call: TRBJ1-6
v_call: TRBV30
d_call: NA
cdr3_aa: CAWSDNSPLHF
cdr3_nt: TGTGCCTGGAGTGATAATTCACCCCTCCACTTT

clone_size: NA
j_call: TRBJ2-7
v_call: TRBV6-5
d_call: NA
cdr3_aa: CASSYSTSSTYEQYF
cdr3_nt: TGTGCCAGCAGTTACTCGACCTCGTCAACCTACGAGCAGTACTTC

clone_size: NA
j_call: TRBJ1-4
v_call: TRBV15
d_call: NA
cdr3_aa: CATSRDRTLREEKLFF
cdr3_nt: TGTGCCACCAGCAGAGATCGGACCCTACGGGAAGAAAAACTGTTTTTT

clone_size: NA
j_call: TRBJ2-5
v_call: TRBV14
d_call: NA
cdr3_aa: CASSLFELANTETQYF
cdr3_nt: TGTGCCAGCAGCCTGTTTGAGCTAGCGAATACGGAGACCCAGTACTTC

clone_size: NA
j_call: TRBJ2-1
v_call: TRBV5-1
d_call: TRBD2
cdr3_aa: CASSGLAGNYNEQFF
cdr3_nt: TGCGCCAGCAGCGGACTAGCGGGAAACTACAATGAGCAGTTCTTC

clone_size: NA
j_call: TRBJ2-5
v_call: TRBV30
d_call: NA
cdr3_aa: CAWNSVRETQYF
cdr3_nt: TGTGCCTGGAACTCCGTGAGGGAGACCCAGTACTTC

clone_size: NA
j_call: TRBJ2-7
v_call: TRBV5-6
d_call: NA
cdr3_aa: CASSPEAAGVSYEQYF
cdr3_nt: TGTGCCAGCAGCCCGGAGGCGGCAGGGGTGTCCTACGAGCAGTACTTC

clone_size: NA
j_call: TRBJ2-1
v_call: TRBV6-1
d_call: NA
cdr3_aa: CASTSGATSLEQFF
cdr3_nt: TGTGCCAGCACTTCGGGGGCAACCTCTCTCGAGCAGTTCTTC

clone_size: NA
j_call: TRBJ2-1
v_call: TRBV6-6
d_call: NA
cdr3_aa: CASSGTRDFYNEQFF
cdr3_nt: TGTGCCAGCAGTGGAACTAGAGACTTCTACAATGAGCAGTTCTTC

clone_size: NA
j_call: TRBJ2-7
v_call: TRBV5-1
d_call: TRBD1
cdr3_aa: CASSFGQGPYEQYF
cdr3_nt: TGCGCCAGCAGCTTCGGACAGGGACCCTACGAGCAGTACTTC

clone_size: NA
j_call: TRBJ2-7
v_call: TRBV6-1
d_call: NA
cdr3_aa: CASRQGHLSYEQYF
cdr3_nt: TGTGCCAGCAGACAGGGACACCTATCCTACGAGCAGTACTTC

clone_size: NA
j_call: TRBJ1-5
v_call: TRBV30
d_call: TRBD1
cdr3_aa: CAQTPGQGRRKANQPQHF
cdr3_nt: TGTGCCCAAACCCCGGGACAGGGGAGAAGAAAGGCAAATCAGCCCCAGCATTTT

clone_size: NA
j_call: TRBJ2-5
v_call: TRBV29-1
d_call: NA
cdr3_aa: CSAAAGQETQYF
cdr3_nt: TGCAGCGCTGCAGCGGGTCAAGAGACCCAGTACTTC

clone_size: few
j_call: TRBJ2-1
v_call: TRBV5-1
d_call: NA
cdr3_aa: CASSEQGNEQFF
cdr3_nt: TGCGCCAGCAGCGAGCAGGGGAATGAGCAGTTCTTC

clone_size: NA
j_call: TRBJ2-7
v_call: TRBV5-1
d_call: TRBD2
cdr3_aa: CASSLVKGGTSGTYEQYF
cdr3_nt: TGCGCCAGCAGCTTGGTAAAGGGCGGGACTAGCGGAACCTACGAGCAGTACTTC

clone_size: NA
j_call: TRBJ2-3
v_call: TRBV5-4
d_call: NA
cdr3_aa: CASSLQGIPNTDTQYF
cdr3_nt: TGTGCCAGCAGCTTGCAGGGAATACCGAACACAGATACGCAGTATTTT

clone_size: once
j_call: TRBJ2-2
v_call: TRBV19
d_call: NA
cdr3_aa: CASRNRANTGELFF
cdr3_nt: TGTGCCAGTAGAAACAGGGCTAACACCGGGGAGCTGTTTTTT

clone_size: NA
j_call: TRBJ2-5
v_call: TRBV18
d_call: TRBD1
cdr3_aa: CAGSLQGRGETQYF
cdr3_nt: TGTGCCGGCTCACTACAGGGGAGAGGGGAGACCCAGTACTTC

clone_size: NA
j_call: TRBJ2-3
v_call: TRBV5-1
d_call: TRBD1
cdr3_aa: CASSLGTGARTDTQYF
cdr3_nt: TGCGCCAGCAGCTTGGGGACAGGGGCACGCACAGATACGCAGTATTTT

clone_size: NA
j_call: TRBJ1-2
v_call: TRBV10-1
d_call: TRBD1
cdr3_aa: CASRDRTGGIYGYTF
cdr3_nt: TGCGCCAGCAGGGACAGGACAGGGGGCATTTATGGCTACACCTTC

clone_size: NA
j_call: TRBJ2-1
v_call: TRBV15
d_call: TRBD2
cdr3_aa: CATSRDSISVWRAREGNEQFF
cdr3_nt: TGTGCCACCAGCAGAGATAGCATTAGCGTCTGGAGGGCACGGGAGGGCAATGAGCAGTTCTTC

clone_size: NA
j_call: TRBJ2-7
v_call: TRBV5-4
d_call: NA
cdr3_aa: CASSLVPGEYEQYF
cdr3_nt: TGTGCCAGCAGCTTGGTACCGGGCGAGTACGAGCAGTACTTC

clone_size: once
j_call: TRBJ2-4
v_call: TRBV11-2
d_call: NA
cdr3_aa: CASSPPNLAKNIQYF
cdr3_nt: TGTGCCAGCAGCCCGCCGAACTTAGCCAAAAACATTCAGTACTTC

clone_size: few
j_call: TRBJ1-1
v_call: TRBV20-1
d_call: NA
cdr3_aa: CSAPYALGLFF
cdr3_nt: TGCAGTGCCCCCTATGCACTGGGCTTGTTCTTT